These 12 T cell receptor beta chains were all obtained from the same sample, sequenced in a study of molecular identifiers for immune sequencing clone quantification. MiXCR, run by TCRdb on the PCR reads, gives a single entry per CDR3 protein. Of a few hundred thousand distinct CDR3 sequences listed, over 20% are singletons. The sequenced sample was naive CD8+ T cells from blood, with Jurkat cell RNA spiked in. The subset here: FACS-sorted CD8+CD4-CCR7+CD45RA+ naive T cells. The source is a human donor in good health. Some libraries in this study had Jurkat cell RNA spiked in.

CDR3 DNA sequence: TGTGCCAGCATGCCGGCGGGAGCAGGTCCGTACAATGAGCAGTTCTTC. Translated, it gives CASMPAGAGPYNEQFF. The chain links TRBV7-9 to TRBJ2-1; 7 bases map to TRBD2. V was clipped by 7 bases and J by 4 bases; unmatched bases: 13. The CDR3 consists of 16 residues. Germline V gene lookup returns CDR1 SEHNR and CDR2 FQNEAQ (reference sequence).

This chain uses TRBV5-1 with TRBJ1-1; 9 bases match TRBD1. The CDR3 consists of 15 residues. V shed 4 bases, J shed 2 bases, and the junction held 6 bases outside the gene matches. Looked up from germline, CDR1 is SGHRS and CDR2 is YFSETQ. This chain's CDR3 is CASSTGQGFNTEAFF. The CDR3 DNA reads as TGCGCCAGCAGCACGGGACAGGGATTTAACACTGAAGCTTTCTTT.

This clonotype was observed a few times. The chain is built from TRBV27 and TRBJ2-7, with TRBD2 as a possible D gene (6 bases). The CDR3 is 16 residues long. V lost 2 bases and J 0 bases, leaving 14 bases between the germline ends. In germline, CDR1 is MNHEY, CDR2 SMNVEV (reference sequence). This chain's CDR3 is CASSLNVPGSSYEQYF. For the CDR3, the DNA is TGTGCCAGCAGTTTAAATGTCCCCGGGAGCTCCTACGAGCAGTACTTC.

This clonotype appeared many times. The J gene is TRBJ1-1, the V gene TRBV29-1; D might be TRBD1 (6 bases). Germline CDR1 reads SQVTM; CDR2 reads ANQGSEA. V dropped 6 bases and J dropped 4 bases, with 12 bases sitting between them. This CDR3 comprises 12 residues. The CDR3, as DNA: TGCAGCGTGTGGACAGAGGGCACTGAAGCTTTCTTT. Residues: CSVWTEGTEAFF. Full variable domain (remainder filled in from reference TRBV29-1 and TRBJ1-1): SAVISQKPSRDICQRGTSLTIQCQVDSQVTMMFWYRQQPGQSLTLIATANQGSEATYESGFVIDKFPISRPNLTFSTLTVSNMSPEDSSIYLCSVWTEGTEAFFGQGTRLTVV.

In this sample, this clonotype turned up a few times. The gene calls are TRBV7-9 and TRBJ2-5; D call uncertain. V was clipped by 8 bases and J by 4 bases, with 14 bases between them. Germline CDR1 SEHNR, CDR2 FQNEAQ (reference sequence). This CDR3 contains 13 residues. This CDR3 is CASRGVLPETQYF. CDR3 nucleotide sequence: TGTGCCAGCCGTGGGGTTCTCCCAGAGACCCAGTACTTC.

The chain joins TRBV28 to TRBJ2-7, with 9 bases that match TRBD2. The CDR3 is made up of 16 amino acids. Germline CDR1 reads MDHEN; CDR2 reads SYDVKM. The V segment lost 3 bases and the J segment 4 bases; nucleotides outside the gene matches: 10. CDR3 in amino acids: CASSFLFSGSGYEQYF. CDR3 DNA: TGTGCCAGCAGTTTTCTCTTTAGCGGGAGCGGGTACGAGCAGTACTTC.

Concerning this clonotype itself: Since a much larger clone is just one base distant, this may be a read error. J is TRBJ1-1 and V is TRBV7-9; D gene unclear. CDR1 is SEHNR, CDR2 FQNEAQ, per germline (reference sequence). This CDR3 is built from 14 residues. CDR3 bases: TGTGCCAGCAGCTTGGAGCTTTTGAACACTGAAGCTCTCTTT. It is translated as CASSLELLNTEALF.

This rearrangement joins TRBV12-3 or TRBV12-4 to TRBJ2-7; TRBD1 matches at 8 bases. The length of the CDR3 is 15 residues. Unmatched junction bases numbered 9, after V lost 6 bases and J lost 2 bases. CDR3 protein: CASRDGQGQAYEQYF. CDR3 coding DNA: TGTGCCAGCAGAGACGGACAGGGACAAGCCTACGAGCAGTACTTC.

V gene TRBV4-2 combines with J gene TRBJ2-1, with unresolved D. CDR1 is LGHNA, CDR2 YNFKEQ, per germline. V was cut by 4 bases and J by 0 bases, with 10 bases left in between. This CDR3 is 15 amino acids long. Written as DNA, the CDR3 is TGTGCCAGCAGCCGGACGGAAAGCTCCTACAATGAGCAGTTCTTC. Its protein product is CASSRTESSYNEQFF.

This clonotype turned up a few times. V and J are TRBV20-1 and TRBJ2-7; D gene uncertain. Trimming stripped 1 base from V and 1 base from J, with 11 bases between. Per the germline V gene, CDR1 is DFQATT and CDR2 is SNEGSKA (reference sequence). There are 14 residues in the CDR3. The CDR3 region is CSARAFRSSYEQYF. The DNA for the CDR3 is TGCAGTGCTAGAGCGTTTAGGTCTTCCTACGAGCAGTACTTC.

For this clonotype: A read error may explain this, as a much larger clone is one base away. The CDR3 carries no conserved terminal phenylalanine or tryptophan, so it likely arises from a read error. No DNA is shown, since the ends of the CDR3 on it are uncertain; the CDR3 is the one TCRdb lists. J is TRBJ2-7 and V is TRBV5-6. The CDR3 comprises 9 residues, both ends counted. Germline V gene data show CDR1 as SGHDT and CDR2 as YYEEEE. CDR3 sequence reads: CASSLESLL.

Comment on this clonotype: One junction end disagrees with the germline gene, perhaps due to a read error. The chain has TRBV9 and TRBJ2-3; no definite D call. This CDR3 comprises 14 residues. Germline CDR1 is SGDLS and CDR2 is YYNGEE. The CDR3 DNA sequence: TGTGCCCGCAGCGTACAACAGAGCACAGATACGCAGTATTTT. Amino acid sequence: CARSVQQSTDTQYF.